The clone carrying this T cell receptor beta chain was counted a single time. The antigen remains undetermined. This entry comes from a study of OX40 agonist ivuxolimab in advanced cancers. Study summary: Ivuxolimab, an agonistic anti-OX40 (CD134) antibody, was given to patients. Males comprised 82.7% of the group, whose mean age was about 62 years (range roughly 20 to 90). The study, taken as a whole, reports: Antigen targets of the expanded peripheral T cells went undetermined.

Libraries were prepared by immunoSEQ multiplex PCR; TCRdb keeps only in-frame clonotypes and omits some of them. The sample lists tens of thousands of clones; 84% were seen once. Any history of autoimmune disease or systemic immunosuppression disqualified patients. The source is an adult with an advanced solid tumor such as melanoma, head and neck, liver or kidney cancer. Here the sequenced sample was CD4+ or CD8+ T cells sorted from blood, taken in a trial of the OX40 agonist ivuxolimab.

The DNA of the CDR3 is TGTGCCAGCAGCAAGGATGATTTGGGCAGGGGGAAGCCCCAGCATTTT. Translated: CASSKDDLGRGKPQHF. The chain recombines TRBV21-1 with TRBJ1-5; the D segment call TRBD1 is taken from the table without a DNA check. TRBV21-1 is described as a pseudogene. CDR3 length equals 16 residues.